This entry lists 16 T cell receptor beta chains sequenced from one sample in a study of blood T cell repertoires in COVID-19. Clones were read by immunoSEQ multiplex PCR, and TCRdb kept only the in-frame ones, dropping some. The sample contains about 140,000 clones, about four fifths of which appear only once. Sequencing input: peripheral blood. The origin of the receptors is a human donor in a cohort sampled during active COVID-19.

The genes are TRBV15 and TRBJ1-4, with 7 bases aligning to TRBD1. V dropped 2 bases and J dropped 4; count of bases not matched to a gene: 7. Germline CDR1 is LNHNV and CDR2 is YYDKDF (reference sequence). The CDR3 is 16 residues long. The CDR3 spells CATSRSLDRVNEKLFF. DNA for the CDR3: TGTGCCACCAGCAGATCCCTAGACAGGGTTAATGAAAAACTGTTTTTT.

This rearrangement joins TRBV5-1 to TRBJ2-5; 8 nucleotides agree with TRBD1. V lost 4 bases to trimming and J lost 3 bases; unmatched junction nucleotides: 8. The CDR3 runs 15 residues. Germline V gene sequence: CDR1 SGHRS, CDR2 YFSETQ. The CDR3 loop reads CASSGTGQAKETQYF. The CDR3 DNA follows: TGCGCCAGCAGCGGGACGGGACAGGCGAAAGAGACCCAGTACTTC.

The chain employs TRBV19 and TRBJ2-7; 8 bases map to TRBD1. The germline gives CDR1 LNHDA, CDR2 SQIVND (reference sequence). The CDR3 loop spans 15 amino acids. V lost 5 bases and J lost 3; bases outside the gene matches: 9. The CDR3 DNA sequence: TGTGCCAGTAGTTCTAGCGCCAGGGGGCTCTACGAGCAGTACTTC. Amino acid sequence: CASSSSARGLYEQYF.

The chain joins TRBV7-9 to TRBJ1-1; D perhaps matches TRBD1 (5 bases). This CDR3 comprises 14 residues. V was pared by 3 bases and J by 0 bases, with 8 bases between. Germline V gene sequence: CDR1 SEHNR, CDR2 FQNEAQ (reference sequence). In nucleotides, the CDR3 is TGTGCCAGCAGCTTTGGGGCCATGAACACTGAAGCTTTCTTT. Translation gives CASSFGAMNTEAFF.

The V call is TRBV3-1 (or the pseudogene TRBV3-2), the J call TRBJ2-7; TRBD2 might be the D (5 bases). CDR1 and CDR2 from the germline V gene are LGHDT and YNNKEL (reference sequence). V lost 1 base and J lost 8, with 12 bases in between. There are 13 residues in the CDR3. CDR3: CASSQVGAGKQYF. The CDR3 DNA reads TGTGCCAGCAGCCAAGTGGGCGCCGGGAAGCAGTACTTC.

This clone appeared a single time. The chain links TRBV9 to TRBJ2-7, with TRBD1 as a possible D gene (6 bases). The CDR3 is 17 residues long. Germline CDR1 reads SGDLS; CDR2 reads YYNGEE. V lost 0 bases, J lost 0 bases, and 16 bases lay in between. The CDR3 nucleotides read TGTGCCAGCAGCGTAGGGGGGCATGGTACAAGCTCCTACGAGCAGTACTTC. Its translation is CASSVGGHGTSSYEQYF.

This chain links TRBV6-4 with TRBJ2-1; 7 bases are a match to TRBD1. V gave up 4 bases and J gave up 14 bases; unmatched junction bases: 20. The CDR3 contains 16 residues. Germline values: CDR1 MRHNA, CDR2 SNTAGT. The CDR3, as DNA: TGTGCCAGCAGTGTAAAAATGGAATCGGGGACAGCCGAAAAGTTCTTC. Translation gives CASSVKMESGTAEKFF.

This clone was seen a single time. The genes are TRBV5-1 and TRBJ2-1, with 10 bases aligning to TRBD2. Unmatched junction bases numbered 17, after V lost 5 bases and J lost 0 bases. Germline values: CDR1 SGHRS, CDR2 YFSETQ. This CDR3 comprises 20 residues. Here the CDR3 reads CASRSRGPSGSPSSYNEQFF. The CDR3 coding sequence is TGCGCCAGCAGATCCCGGGGGCCTAGCGGGAGTCCGAGCTCCTACAATGAGCAGTTCTTC.

In DNA, the CDR3 is TGTGCCAGCAGCTTAGTTAGGCAGGGCTACTCTGGGGCCAACGTCCTGACTTTC. Amino acids: CASSLVRQGYSGANVLTF. The genes are TRBV7-9 and TRBJ2-6, with a possible D match to TRBD1 (5 bases). The CDR3 length is 18 residues. Germline V gene lookup returns CDR1 SEHNR and CDR2 FQNEAQ (reference sequence). The V end lost 1 base, the J end lost 0 bases, and 13 bases lay between the germline ends.

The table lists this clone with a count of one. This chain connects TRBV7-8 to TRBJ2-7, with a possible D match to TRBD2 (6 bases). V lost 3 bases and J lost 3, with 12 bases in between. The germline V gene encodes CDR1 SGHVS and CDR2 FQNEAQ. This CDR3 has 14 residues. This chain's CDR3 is CASSFLAGFYEQYF. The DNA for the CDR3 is TGTGCCAGCAGCTTTCTTGCGGGATTCTACGAGCAGTACTTC.

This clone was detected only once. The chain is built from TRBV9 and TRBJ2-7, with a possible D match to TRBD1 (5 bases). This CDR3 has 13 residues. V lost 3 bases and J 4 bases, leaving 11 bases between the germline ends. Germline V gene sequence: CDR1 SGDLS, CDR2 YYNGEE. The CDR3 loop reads CASSATDKYEQYF. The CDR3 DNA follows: TGTGCCAGCAGCGCGACAGATAAATACGAGCAGTACTTC.

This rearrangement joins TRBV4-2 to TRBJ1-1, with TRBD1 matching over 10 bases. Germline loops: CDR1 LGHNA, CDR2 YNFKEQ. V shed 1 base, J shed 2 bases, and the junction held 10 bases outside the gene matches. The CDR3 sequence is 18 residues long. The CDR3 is CASSQGGRGQGRNTEAFF. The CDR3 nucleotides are TGTGCCAGCAGCCAAGGGGGTCGGGGACAGGGGAGAAACACTGAAGCTTTCTTT.

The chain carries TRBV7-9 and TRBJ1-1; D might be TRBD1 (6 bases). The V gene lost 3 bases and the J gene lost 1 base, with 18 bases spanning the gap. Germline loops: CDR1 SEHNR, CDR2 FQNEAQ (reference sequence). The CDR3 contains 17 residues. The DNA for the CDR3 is TGTGCCAGCAGCTTTCCGACAGGCCCCAAAGGGAACACTGAAGCTTTCTTT. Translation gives CASSFPTGPKGNTEAFF.

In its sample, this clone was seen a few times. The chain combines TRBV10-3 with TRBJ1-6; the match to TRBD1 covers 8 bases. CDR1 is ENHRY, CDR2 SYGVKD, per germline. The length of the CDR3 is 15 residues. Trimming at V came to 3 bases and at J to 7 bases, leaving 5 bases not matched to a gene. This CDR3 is CAISEGQGSNSPLHF. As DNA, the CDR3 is TGTGCCATCAGTGAAGGACAGGGCTCGAATTCACCCCTCCACTTT.

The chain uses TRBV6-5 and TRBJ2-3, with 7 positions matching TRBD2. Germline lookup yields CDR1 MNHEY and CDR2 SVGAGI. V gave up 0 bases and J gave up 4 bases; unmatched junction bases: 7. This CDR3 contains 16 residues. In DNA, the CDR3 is TGTGCCAGCAGTTACTCCGTGGGAGGGCCTGCAGATACGCAGTATTTT. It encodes CASSYSVGGPADTQYF.

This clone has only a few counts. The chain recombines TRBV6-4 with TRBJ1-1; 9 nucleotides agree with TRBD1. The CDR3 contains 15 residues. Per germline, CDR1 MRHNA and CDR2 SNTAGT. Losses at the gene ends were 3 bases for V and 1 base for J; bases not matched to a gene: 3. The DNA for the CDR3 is TGTGCCAGCAGTGAGACGGACAGGGGGAACACTGAAGCTTTCTTT. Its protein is CASSETDRGNTEAFF.